A single sample gave rise to the 2 T cell receptor beta chains below, sequenced in a study of blood T cell repertoires in COVID-19 (dated by TCRdb to 2020 to 2021). Library prep was done by the immunoSEQ multiplex PCR assay. TCRdb took over this immuneACCESS table, retaining in-frame rearrangements with V and J assigned. Such tables are incomplete; in checked studies, under half of the missing clones stem from an unresolved V gene, and the remainder is unexplained. Here the sample has about 94,000 clones; roughly 80% occur a single time. The top ten hold 15% to 20% of the sample. Sequencing was done on a sample of peripheral blood. These receptors were collected from an elderly woman with acute or convalescent COVID-19.

The J gene is TRBJ1-5, the V gene TRBV30; TRBD1 agrees at 9 bases. Germline CDR1 is GTSNPN and CDR2 is SVGIG (reference sequence). J gave up 7 bases and V 3 bases, and 10 bases lay outside the gene matches. The CDR3 covers 15 residues. The CDR3 sequence: CAWSAGQGIEQPQHF. The CDR3 nucleotides are TGTGCCTGGAGCGCGGGACAGGGAATTGAACAGCCCCAGCATTTT. Combining the CDR3 with reference TRBV30 and TRBJ1-5 gives the whole variable domain SQTIHQWPATLVQPVGSPLSLECTVEGTSNPNLYWYRQAAGRGLQLLFYSVGIGQISSEVPQNLSASRPQDRQFILSSKKLLLSDSGFYLCAWSAGQGIEQPQHFGDGTRLSIL.

The chain employs TRBV30 and TRBJ2-5; 9 bases are a match to TRBD1. This CDR3 spans 14 amino acids. The germline gives CDR1 GTSNPN, CDR2 SVGIG (reference sequence). V dropped 3 bases and J dropped 5; count of bases not matched to a gene: 7. DNA of the CDR3: TGTGCCTGGAGCCCGGGACAGGGAGGGGAGACCCAGTACTTC. Protein sequence: CAWSPGQGGETQYF. Full variable domain (remainder filled in from reference TRBV30 and TRBJ2-5): SQTIHQWPATLVQPVGSPLSLECTVEGTSNPNLYWYRQAAGRGLQLLFYSVGIGQISSEVPQNLSASRPQDRQFILSSKKLLLSDSGFYLCAWSPGQGGETQYFGPGTRLLVL.